This entry describes one T cell receptor (beta chain). Its specificity is unknown. This sample's RNA came from whole unsorted tissue. These data come from a study of tumor and adjacent non-tumor tissue in lung cancer. The wider study: Patients comprised roughly 12 adenocarcinoma, a couple of squamous cell carcinoma and 1 small cell lung cancer. Study-wide results and caveats: Significantly higher TCR diversity was found in tumor than normal lung. Top 100 clones took a larger repertoire share in normal lung.

Trimming left V 6 bases short and J 1 base short, with 12 bases between. The CDR3 totals 15 residues. Germline V gene sequence: CDR1 KGHDR, CDR2 SFDVKD. A modified ARM-PCR protocol with three rounds of nested PCR amplified TCRbeta. TCRdb re-derived calls from the multiplex PCR reads in MiXCR, one entry per CDR3 protein. Of around 71,000 distinct CDR3 sequences listed, 72% are singletons. The V gene is TRBV24-1, the J gene TRBJ1-5; no firm D call. Sequencing was done on a sample of lung tumor tissue. The receptor comes from a middle-aged woman with non-small cell lung cancer. DNA of the CDR3: TGTGCCACCAGTAACTCATCTGGGAGCAATCAGCCCCAGCATTTT. This gives the protein CATSNSSGSNQPQHF.